Listed below are T cell receptor beta chains from one sample, sequenced in a study of cytomegalovirus exposure and HLA in healthy donors. Clones were read by immunoSEQ multiplex PCR, and TCRdb kept only the in-frame ones, dropping some. The repertoire consists of fewer than 150,000 clones, with about 90% occurring once and the leading ten covering 7.5% to 10%. Sequencing was carried out using PBMCs. These receptors were obtained from a woman aged 18-29 years in good health and CMV-seropositive. Both conserved end residues are part of each CDR3. The D gene is left open where the match is weak. Part of the rows lack a size; the others show once, few, many or a class for expanded clones.

j_call v_call d_call clone_size cdr3_nt cdr3_aa
TRBJ2-1 TRBV7-8 NA NA TGTGCCAGCAGCTTAGGTTCTGTGAATGAGCAGTTCTTC CASSLGSVNEQFF
TRBJ1-1 TRBV2 NA NA TGTGCCAGCAGTGAAGGGCAGGGGACTGAAGCTTTCTTT CASSEGQGTEAFF
TRBJ2-1 TRBV25-1 TRBD2 NA TGTGCCAGCACCGTAAGCGGGAGGTCCAGAGGGAACAATGAGCAGTTCTTC CASTVSGRSRGNNEQFF
TRBJ2-1 TRBV27 TRBD2 NA TGTGCCAGCAGTTTTTGGGGGGGGTTCAGCTCCTACAATGAGCAGTTCTTC CASSFWGGFSSYNEQFF
TRBJ2-3 TRBV30 NA NA TGTGCCTGGAGTGTATTTGGGGCAGCGGATACGCAGTATTTT CAWSVFGAADTQYF
TRBJ2-7 TRBV7-2 NA NA TGTGCCAGCATCGCTTCCCCGGGTCGGGGCGAGCAGTACTTC CASIASPGRGEQYF
TRBJ2-3 TRBV27 NA NA TGTGCCAGCAGTTTCCTCAGGGGCGATACGCAGTATTTT CASSFLRGDTQYF
TRBJ1-2 TRBV10-1 NA once TGCGCCAGCAGTGACCGCGACTATGGCTACACCTTC CASSDRDYGYTF
TRBJ1-3 TRBV5-1 NA NA TGCGCCAGCAGCTTGGACCGGGGGTCACGAAACACCATATATTTT CASSLDRGSRNTIYF
TRBJ1-3 TRBV10-3 NA NA TGTGCCATCGGGGAGGGGGGAAACACCATATATTTT CAIGEGGNTIYF
TRBJ2-5 TRBV6-4 TRBD1 NA TGTGCCAGCACCCCGGACAGGGTAGAGACCCAGTACTTC CASTPDRVETQYF
TRBJ2-1 TRBV5-5 TRBD2 NA TGTGCCAGCAGCTCGACTAGCGCCTACAATGAGCAGTTCTTC CASSSTSAYNEQFF
TRBJ1-2 TRBV28 TRBD1 NA TGTGCCAGCAGTCCCCCAGGAGGACAGGGGATTTCGTGGGGCTACACCTTC CASSPPGGQGISWGYTF
TRBJ1-2 TRBV4-2 NA NA TGTGCCAGCAGCCAAGATAGGGGCAGGACTGGCTACACCTTC CASSQDRGRTGYTF
TRBJ1-5 TRBV7-2 TRBD1 NA TGTGCCAGCAGCTCAGGATCGAGGGGGCTCAATCAGCCCCAGCATTTT CASSSGSRGLNQPQHF
TRBJ2-7 TRBV19 NA NA TGTGCCAGTAGTAACCAGGTTAACTCCGAGCAGTACTTC CASSNQVNSEQYF
TRBJ1-1 TRBV14 NA NA TGTGCCAGCAGCCAAGTATTTCGCGGGCGGCGGGCTGAAGCTTTCTTT CASSQVFRGRRAEAFF
TRBJ2-7 TRBV29-1 NA NA TGCAGCGTTGATTTGGCAGGTTCCTACGAGCAGTACTTC CSVDLAGSYEQYF
TRBJ1-5 TRBV28 NA NA TGTGCCAGCAGTTTTAGTTATCAGCCCCAGCATTTT CASSFSYQPQHF
TRBJ1-6 TRBV4-1 NA once TGCGCCAGCAGCCAAGATGGTTTCGGTAATTCACCCCTCCACTTT CASSQDGFGNSPLHF
TRBJ1-5 TRBV6-5 TRBD1 NA TGTGCCAGCAGACGACAGGGAGGCAATCAGCCCCAGCATTTT CASRRQGGNQPQHF
TRBJ2-7 TRBV7-9 NA NA TGTGCCAGCAGCCTTGACCCGGGAACATCCCCCCCGTACGAGCAGTACTTC CASSLDPGTSPPYEQYF
TRBJ2-5 TRBV7-2 NA once TGTGCCAGCAGCCCCCTCCCCTTTGCGACAGGCCAAGAGACCCAGTACTTC CASSPLPFATGQETQYF
TRBJ2-7 TRBV5-4 NA NA TGTGCCAGCAGCGGGGGCCTTGGGGGCTCCTACGAGCAGTACTTC CASSGGLGGSYEQYF
TRBJ2-1 TRBV13 TRBD2 NA TGTGCCAGCAGCTCAAGACTAGCGGAGAGCTCCTACAATGAGCAGTTCTTC CASSSRLAESSYNEQFF
TRBJ2-1 TRBV9 TRBD2 NA TGTGCCAGCGGCCCCGAGCGGGAGGCTAGATACAATGAGCAGTTCTTC CASGPEREARYNEQFF
TRBJ2-7 TRBV27 TRBD1 NA TGTGCCAGCAGTCCCATCGGGACAGGGGACCCCTACGAGCAGTACTTC CASSPIGTGDPYEQYF
TRBJ2-7 TRBV30 TRBD2 NA TGTGCCTGGAGGGGGCCCGGGAGGGGGGCTGGCGAGCAGTACTTC CAWRGPGRGAGEQYF
TRBJ1-1 TRBV7-5 NA NA TGTGCCAGAAGCTGTACAGGGAACACTGAAGCTTTCTTT CARSCTGNTEAFF
TRBJ1-1 TRBV29-1 NA NA TGCAGCGTTGACGGGATCTCGAGCACTGAAGCTTTCTTT CSVDGISSTEAFF
TRBJ2-1 TRBV9 TRBD2 NA TGTGCCAGCAGCGTAAGGCTAGCGGACTACAATGAGCAGTTCTTC CASSVRLADYNEQFF
TRBJ2-3 TRBV18 TRBD2 NA TGTGCCAGCTCACCGCCTAGCGGGGCTGGGGATACGCAGTATTTT CASSPPSGAGDTQYF
TRBJ1-1 TRBV7-6 TRBD1 NA TGTGCCAGCAGCTCGCCGGGACAGGTAGTTAACGCTGAAGCTTTCTTT CASSSPGQVVNAEAFF
TRBJ2-1 TRBV4-1 NA NA TGCGCCAGCAGCCAGGCGGGGACGGCCCTAGGGGAATTTCGGTTCTTC CASSQAGTALGEFRFF
TRBJ2-3 TRBV5-1 TRBD2 NA TGCGCCAGCAGCTTGGGCCTAGCGGGAGACACAGATACGCAGTATTTT CASSLGLAGDTDTQYF
TRBJ1-1 TRBV15 TRBD1 NA TGTGCCACCAGCAGAGATCCCAGGGGGCTTGGGAACACTGAAGCTTTCTTT CATSRDPRGLGNTEAFF
TRBJ2-1 TRBV29-1 NA NA TGCAGCGTTGTGAGGGGAGGTGGCGGCTTCTCCTACAATGAGCAGTTCTTC CSVVRGGGGFSYNEQFF
TRBJ2-7 TRBV4-2 TRBD2 NA TGTGCCAGCAGTCACCGCCAGGGGACTAGCGGGACCCTTCTTCGCTTC CASSHRQGTSGTLLRF
TRBJ2-7 TRBV5-1 NA few TGCGCCAGCGGTGGGGGCGGCGAGCAGTACTTC CASGGGGEQYF
TRBJ2-1 TRBV19 NA few TGTGCCAGTATTTGGGGCTTCGGGCCATGGAGTGAGCAGTTCTTC CASIWGFGPWSEQFF
TRBJ2-7 TRBV28 NA once TGTGCCAGCAGTTTCACTAGCTACGGCGAGCAGTACTTC CASSFTSYGEQYF
TRBJ2-7 TRBV28 TRBD2 NA TGTGCCAGCGATTCCCGACTAGCGGTGTCCTACGAGCAGTACTTC CASDSRLAVSYEQYF